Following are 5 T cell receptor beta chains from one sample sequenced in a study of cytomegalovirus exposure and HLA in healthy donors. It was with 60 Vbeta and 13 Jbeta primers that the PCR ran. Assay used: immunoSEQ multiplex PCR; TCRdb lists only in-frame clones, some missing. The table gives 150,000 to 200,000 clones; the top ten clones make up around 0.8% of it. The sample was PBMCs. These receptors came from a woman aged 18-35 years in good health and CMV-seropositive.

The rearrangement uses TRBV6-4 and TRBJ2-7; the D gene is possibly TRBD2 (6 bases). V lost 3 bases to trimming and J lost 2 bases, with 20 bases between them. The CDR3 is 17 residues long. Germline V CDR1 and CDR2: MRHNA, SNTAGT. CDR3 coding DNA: TGTGCCAGCAGTGAGGGGAGGACTCCCTATCGGGCCTACGAGCAGTACTTC. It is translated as CASSEGRTPYRAYEQYF.

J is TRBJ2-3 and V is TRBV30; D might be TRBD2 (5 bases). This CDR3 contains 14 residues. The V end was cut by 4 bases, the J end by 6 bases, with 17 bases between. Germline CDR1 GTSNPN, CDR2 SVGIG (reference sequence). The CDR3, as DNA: TGTGCCTGGAAAAGGCTAGCCACGGCGGATACGCAGTATTTT. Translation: CAWKRLATADTQYF.

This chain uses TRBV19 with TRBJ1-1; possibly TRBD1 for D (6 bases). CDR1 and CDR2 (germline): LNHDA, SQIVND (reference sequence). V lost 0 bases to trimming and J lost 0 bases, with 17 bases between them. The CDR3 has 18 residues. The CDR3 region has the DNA TGTGCCAGTAGTATAGATAGGGGACATCCGTTCATGAACACTGAAGCTTTCTTT. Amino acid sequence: CASSIDRGHPFMNTEAFF.

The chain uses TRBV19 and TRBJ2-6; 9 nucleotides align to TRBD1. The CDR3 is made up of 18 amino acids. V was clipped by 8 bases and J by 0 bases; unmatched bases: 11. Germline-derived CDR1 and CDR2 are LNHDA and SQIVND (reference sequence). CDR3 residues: CASGGGGTGTSGANVLTF. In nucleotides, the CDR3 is TGTGCCAGTGGGGGAGGGGGGACAGGGACCTCTGGGGCCAACGTCCTGACTTTC.

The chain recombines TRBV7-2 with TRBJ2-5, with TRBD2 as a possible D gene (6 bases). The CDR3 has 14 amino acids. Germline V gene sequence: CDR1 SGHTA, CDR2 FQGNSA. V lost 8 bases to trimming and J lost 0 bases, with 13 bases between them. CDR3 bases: TGTGCCAGCGGGAGCTGGGAGGACCAAGAGACCCAGTACTTC. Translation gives CASGSWEDQETQYF. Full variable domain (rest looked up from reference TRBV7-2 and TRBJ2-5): GAGVSQSPSNKVTEKGKDVELRCDPISGHTALYWYRQSLGQGLEFLIYFQGNSAPDKSGLPSDRFSAERTGGSVSTLTIQRTQQEDSAVYLCASGSWEDQETQYFGPGTRLLVL.